This T cell receptor beta chain was sequenced during a study of blood T cell repertoires in COVID-19. In the study overall: Some COVID-19 samples were acute and others convalescent; all came from the United States, Italy and Spain.

Assay: immunoSEQ multiplex PCR; the TCRdb copy retains only in-frame clones and omits some. The data contain about 460,000 clones, approximately 86% of them singletons. V dropped 1 base and J dropped 4; count of bases not matched to a gene: 7. CDR3 length equals 15 residues. Per germline, CDR1 MGHRA and CDR2 YSYEKL. In its sample, this clone was seen a few times. The sequencing sample was made of PBMCs or T cells enriched from blood (not recorded which). The receptor's source is a woman aged 55-69 years who had recovered from COVID-19. J is TRBJ2-7 and V is TRBV4-1, with 7 bases fitting TRBD2. This CDR3 reads CASSQVPGGEYEQYF. CDR3 DNA sequence: TGCGCCAGCAGCCAAGTGCCGGGGGGAGAATACGAGCAGTACTTC.